The 5 T cell receptor beta chains in this list originate from one sample, sequenced in a study of blood T cell repertoires in COVID-19. Assay: immunoSEQ multiplex PCR; the TCRdb copy retains only in-frame clones and omits some. Seen here are 250,000 to 300,000 clones, 84% observed once, and the top ten hold around 4.2%. Sequenced sample: peripheral blood. The source of these receptors is a man aged 55 to 70 with acute or convalescent COVID-19.

The chain uses TRBV7-9 and TRBJ2-7, with 10 bases matching TRBD1. This CDR3 has 13 amino acids. The germline gives CDR1 SEHNR, CDR2 FQNEAQ (reference sequence). V dropped 10 bases and J dropped 2; count of bases not matched to a gene: 5. The CDR3 loop is CANEDRGTYEQYF. Here the CDR3 DNA reads TGTGCCAATGAGGACAGGGGGACCTACGAGCAGTACTTC.

The chain recombines TRBV18 with TRBJ2-2, with 8 nucleotides matching TRBD2. The length of the CDR3 is 15 residues. The germline V gene has CDR1 KGHSH and CDR2 LQKENI. Germline trimming cut 6 bases from V and 2 bases from J; bases unmatched to any gene: 5. CDR3 protein: CASSQTSGNTGELFF. The CDR3 coding sequence is TGTGCCAGCTCGCAAACTAGCGGAAACACCGGGGAGCTGTTTTTT.

Turning to this clone: Other DNA variants within this sample encode the same CDR3. The V gene is TRBV5-1, the J gene TRBJ2-7; 7 positions agree with TRBD2. J was trimmed by 7 bases and V by 3 bases; bases with no gene match: 1. Germline V gene lookup returns CDR1 SGHRS and CDR2 YFSETQ. This CDR3 has 11 residues. The CDR3 DNA is TGCGCCAGCAGCTACGGGGGGGAGCAGTACTTC. This gives the protein CASSYGGEQYF.

The chain uses TRBV5-1 and TRBJ1-2, with a possible D match to TRBD1 (5 bases). This CDR3 has 14 residues. V dropped 1 base and J dropped 5 bases, with 12 bases sitting between them. In germline, CDR1 is SGHRS, CDR2 YFSETQ. The CDR3 DNA reads TGCGCCAGCAGCTTGTGGGGGGAATCGTATGGCTACACCTTC. Protein sequence: CASSLWGESYGYTF.

This chain links TRBV4-1 with TRBJ1-5, with 9 positions matching TRBD1. Germline V lookup: CDR1 MGHRA, CDR2 YSYEKL. The J segment lost 7 bases and the V segment lost 1 base, leaving 8 bases of the junction unmatched. This CDR3 is 16 amino acids long. CDR3: CASSQGTGDLRQPQHF. The DNA of the CDR3 is TGCGCCAGCAGCCAAGGGACAGGGGACTTACGGCAGCCCCAGCATTTT.